This T cell receptor beta chain was obtained from a study of blood T cell repertoires in COVID-19. Across the study: Collection of acute and convalescent COVID-19 samples took place in the United States, Italy and Spain. T cells, B-cell-depleted T cells, or PBMCs supplied cDNA or gDNA.

Germline V gives CDR1 WNHNN, CDR2 SYGVQD (reference sequence). This CDR3 is built from 16 residues. V was pared by 5 bases and J by 5 bases, with 13 bases of the junction left unmatched. The table came from immunoSEQ multiplex PCR; TCRdb's copy has only in-frame clones and leaves some out. This table has 200,000 to 250,000 clones, around nine tenths appearing once. Source material: peripheral blood. The chain joins TRBV10-1 to TRBJ1-2, with 8 bases lining up with TRBD1. The source of this sequence is a woman aged 55-70 years with acute or convalescent COVID-19. The DNA for the CDR3 is TGCGCCAGCAGTAATAAAATGAGACAGGGGAGGTATGGCTACACCTTC. Amino acid sequence: CASSNKMRQGRYGYTF.